These 10 T cell receptor beta chains were all obtained from the same sample, sequenced in a study of shared clonotypes between healthy human individuals. TCRdb keeps only in-frame clones here, not all; method: immunoSEQ multiplex PCR. The sample has some 1,400,000 clones, around 97% seen once; the top ten hold over 1%. Specimen: naive CD4+ T cells sorted from blood. Regarding subset: CD45RA+ positively selected. These receptors came from a man aged 30 to 45 in good health.

The V and J genes are TRBV5-1 and TRBJ2-1, with TRBD2 matching over 12 bases. V gave up 4 bases and J gave up 4 bases; unmatched junction bases: 6. Germline values: CDR1 SGHRS, CDR2 YFSETQ. The CDR3 is 16 residues long. The CDR3 nucleotides read TGCGCCAGCAGCCAAAATCTAGCGGGAGGGTACAATGAGCAGTTCTTC. Residues: CASSQNLAGGYNEQFF.

This chain joins TRBV5-1 and TRBJ2-2; D is unresolved. Per germline, CDR1 SGHRS and CDR2 YFSETQ. The CDR3 has 13 residues. Deletions cut 4 bases from V and 6 bases from J, with 10 bases between. The CDR3 DNA sequence: TGCGCCAGCAGCGCTACCACTTCCGGGGAGCTGTTTTTT. It specifies CASSATTSGELFF.

Notes on this clone: Other DNA variants within this sample encode the same CDR3. CDR3 residues: CASSPEEETQYF. The CDR3 coding sequence is TGTGCCAGCTCACCAGAGGAAGAGACCCAGTACTTC. This rearrangement joins TRBV18 to TRBJ2-5, with unresolved D. Trimming stripped 2 bases from V and 3 bases from J, with 4 bases between. This CDR3 has 12 amino acids. Germline lookup yields CDR1 KGHSH and CDR2 LQKENI.

The chain has TRBV7-2 and TRBJ2-1, with TRBD2 matching over 8 bases. There are 14 residues in the CDR3. J was trimmed by 7 bases and V by 3 bases; bases with no gene match: 5. Germline V gene data show CDR1 as SGHTA and CDR2 as FQGNSA. The CDR3 DNA follows: TGTGCCAGCAGCTTTAGCGGGATGAGTAATGAGCAGTTCTTC. This gives the protein CASSFSGMSNEQFF.

This chain connects TRBV6-4 to TRBJ2-1, with D perhaps TRBD2 (6 bases). The CDR3 is made up of 14 amino acids. Germline V CDR1 and CDR2: MRHNA, SNTAGT. V lost 4 bases, J lost 5 bases, and 12 bases lay in between. CDR3 region: CASSVRGINNEQFF. As DNA, the CDR3 is TGTGCCAGCAGTGTTCGGGGGATCAACAATGAGCAGTTCTTC.

The chain links TRBV2 to TRBJ2-1; 9 bases map to TRBD2. Per germline, CDR1 SNHLY and CDR2 FYNNEI. The V and J ends lost 1 base and 4 bases, in that order; junction bases with no gene match: 8. CDR3 length: 17 amino acids. The CDR3 here is CASSEGYSGSPYNEQFF. Written as DNA, the CDR3 is TGTGCCAGCAGTGAAGGGTATAGCGGGAGTCCTTACAATGAGCAGTTCTTC.

As concerns this clone: Other DNA sequences within the sample encode an identical CDR3. The rearrangement joins TRBV19 to TRBJ2-3; D unresolved. Trimming cost V 3 bases and J 3 bases, with 13 bases left between them. Germline CDR1 reads LNHDA; CDR2 reads SQIVND (reference sequence). This CDR3 spans 15 amino acids. CDR3 in DNA: TGTGCCAGTAGTATTGGTCCCACTGGGACAGATACGCAGTATTTT. It yields the protein CASSIGPTGTDTQYF.

The rearrangement links TRBV10-2 to TRBJ2-7; 12 nucleotides match TRBD2. The trim removed 3 bases at V and 2 bases at J, leaving 11 bases unmatched. CDR1 and CDR2 from the germline V gene are WSHSY and SAAADI. CDR3 size: 18 residues. CDR3 DNA: TGCGCCAGCAGTGACCCTGGCCCTTGGACTAGCGGGACCTACGAGCAGTACTTC. This gives the protein CASSDPGPWTSGTYEQYF.

The V call is TRBV7-3, the J call TRBJ2-2; 11 nucleotides align to TRBD1. The germline gives CDR1 SGHTA, CDR2 FQGTGA. The junction had 5 bases not matched to a gene; V was cut back by 5 bases and J by 0 bases. CDR3 length equals 17 residues. Written as DNA, the CDR3 is TGTGCCAGCAGCCGCGGGACAGGGGGAACGAACACCGGGGAGCTGTTTTTT. Translated, it gives CASSRGTGGTNTGELFF.

There are a few counts of this clone. The V call is TRBV29-1, the J call TRBJ2-7, with D maybe TRBD2 (6 bases). CDR1 and CDR2 (germline): SQVTM, ANQGSEA. The V end was cut by 6 bases, the J end by 0 bases, with 12 bases between. This CDR3 region has 13 residues. The CDR3 nucleotides read TGCAGCGTAGGAGGGTTGGGCTCCTACGAGCAGTACTTC. This sequence encodes CSVGGLGSYEQYF.